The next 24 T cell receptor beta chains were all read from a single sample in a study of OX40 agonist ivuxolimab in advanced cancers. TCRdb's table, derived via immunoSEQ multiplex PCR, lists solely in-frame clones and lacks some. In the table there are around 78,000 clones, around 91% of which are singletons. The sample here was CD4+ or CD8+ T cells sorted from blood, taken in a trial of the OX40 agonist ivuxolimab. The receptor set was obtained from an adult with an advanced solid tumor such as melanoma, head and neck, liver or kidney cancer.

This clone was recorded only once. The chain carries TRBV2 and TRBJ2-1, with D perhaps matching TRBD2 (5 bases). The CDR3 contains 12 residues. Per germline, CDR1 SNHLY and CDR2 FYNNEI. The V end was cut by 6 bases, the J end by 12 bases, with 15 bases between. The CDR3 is CASREGLPRQFF. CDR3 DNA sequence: TGTGCCAGCAGAGAGGGCCTCCCTCGGCAGTTCTTC.

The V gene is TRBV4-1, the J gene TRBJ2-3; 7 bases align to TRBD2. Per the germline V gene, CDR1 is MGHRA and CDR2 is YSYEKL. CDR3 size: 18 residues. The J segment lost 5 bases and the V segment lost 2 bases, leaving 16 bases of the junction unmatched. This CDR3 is CASSQIPILRGRVDTQYF. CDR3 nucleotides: TGCGCCAGCAGCCAAATCCCCATTCTCCGGGGGAGGGTAGATACGCAGTATTTT.

The CDR3 DNA sequence: TGTGCCTCCCACAACGGCCGGACAAGCTCCTACAATGAGCAGTTCTTC. It encodes CASHNGRTSSYNEQFF. V gene TRBV18 combines with J gene TRBJ2-1, with D possibly matching TRBD1 (5 bases). The CDR3 has 16 amino acids. Trimming took 11 bases from V and 0 from J, leaving 20 bases between them. The germline gives CDR1 KGHSH, CDR2 LQKENI.

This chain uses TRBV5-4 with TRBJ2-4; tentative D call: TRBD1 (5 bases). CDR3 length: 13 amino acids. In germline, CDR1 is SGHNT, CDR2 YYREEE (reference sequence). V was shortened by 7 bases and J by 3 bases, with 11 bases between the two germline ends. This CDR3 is CASLRVGKNIQYF. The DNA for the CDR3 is TGTGCCAGCCTCAGGGTGGGCAAAAACATTCAGTACTTC.

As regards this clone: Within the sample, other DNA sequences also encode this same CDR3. CDR3 sequence reads: CASSPRAYEQYF. The CDR3 nucleotides are TGTGCCAGCAGCCCCAGGGCCTACGAGCAGTACTTC. The chain uses TRBV11-3 and TRBJ2-7; D might be TRBD1 (5 bases). CDR3 length equals 12 residues. V was clipped by 5 bases and J by 2 bases, with 7 bases between them. CDR1 SGHNT and CDR2 YENEEA come from the germline V gene.

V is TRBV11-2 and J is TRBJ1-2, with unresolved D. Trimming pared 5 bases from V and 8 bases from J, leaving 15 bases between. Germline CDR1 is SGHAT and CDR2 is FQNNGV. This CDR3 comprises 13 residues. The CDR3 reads CASSPLRGKGYTF. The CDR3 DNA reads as TGTGCCAGCAGCCCACTCCGGGGAAAAGGCTACACCTTC.

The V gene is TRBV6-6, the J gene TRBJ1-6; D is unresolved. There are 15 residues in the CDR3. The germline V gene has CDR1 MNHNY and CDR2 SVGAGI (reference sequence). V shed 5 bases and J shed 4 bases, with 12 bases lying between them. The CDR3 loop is CASSKETGYNSPLHF. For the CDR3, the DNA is TGTGCCAGCAGTAAAGAGACGGGATATAATTCACCCCTCCACTTT.

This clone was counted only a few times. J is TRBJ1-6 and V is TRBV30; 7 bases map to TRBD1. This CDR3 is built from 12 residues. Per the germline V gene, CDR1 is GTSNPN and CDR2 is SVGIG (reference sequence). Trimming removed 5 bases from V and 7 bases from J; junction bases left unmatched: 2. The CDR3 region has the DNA TGTGCCTGGGAACAGGGGAATTCACCCCTCCACTTT. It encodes CAWEQGNSPLHF.

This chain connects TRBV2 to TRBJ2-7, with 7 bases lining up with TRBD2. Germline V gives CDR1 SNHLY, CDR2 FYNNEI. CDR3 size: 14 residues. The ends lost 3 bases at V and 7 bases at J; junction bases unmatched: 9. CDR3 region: CASSESSGSQEQYF. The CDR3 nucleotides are TGTGCCAGCAGTGAGAGTAGCGGGTCGCAAGAGCAGTACTTC.

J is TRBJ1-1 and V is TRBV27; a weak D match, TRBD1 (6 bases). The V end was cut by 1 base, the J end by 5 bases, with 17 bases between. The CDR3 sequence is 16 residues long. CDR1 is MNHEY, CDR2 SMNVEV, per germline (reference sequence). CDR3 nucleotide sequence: TGTGCCAGCAGTTTATGGGGCGATAGGGGGAATACTGAAGCTTTCTTT. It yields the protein CASSLWGDRGNTEAFF.

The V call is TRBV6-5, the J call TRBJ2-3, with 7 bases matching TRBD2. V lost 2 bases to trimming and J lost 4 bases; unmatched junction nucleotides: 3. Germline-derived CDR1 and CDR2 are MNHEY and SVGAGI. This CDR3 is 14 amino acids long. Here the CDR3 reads CASSYVGGADTQYF. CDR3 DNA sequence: TGTGCCAGCAGTTACGTGGGAGGGGCAGATACGCAGTATTTT.

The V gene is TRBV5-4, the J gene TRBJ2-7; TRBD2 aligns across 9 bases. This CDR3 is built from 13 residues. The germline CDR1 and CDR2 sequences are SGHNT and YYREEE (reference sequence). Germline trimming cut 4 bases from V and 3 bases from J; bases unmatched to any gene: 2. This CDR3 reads CASSAGGDYEQYF. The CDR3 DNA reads TGTGCCAGCAGCGCGGGAGGGGACTACGAGCAGTACTTC.

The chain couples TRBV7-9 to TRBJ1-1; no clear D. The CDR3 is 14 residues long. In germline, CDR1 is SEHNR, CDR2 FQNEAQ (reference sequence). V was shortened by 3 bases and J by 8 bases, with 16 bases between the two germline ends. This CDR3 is CASSLALDPEEAFF. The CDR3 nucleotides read TGTGCCAGCAGCTTGGCACTGGACCCCGAGGAAGCTTTCTTT. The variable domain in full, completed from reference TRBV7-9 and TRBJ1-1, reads DTGVSQNPRHKITKRGQNVTFRCDPISEHNRLYWYRQTLGQGPEFLTYFQNEAQLEKSRLLSDRFSAERPKGSFSTLEIQRTEQGDSAMYLCASSLALDPEEAFFGQGTRLTVV.

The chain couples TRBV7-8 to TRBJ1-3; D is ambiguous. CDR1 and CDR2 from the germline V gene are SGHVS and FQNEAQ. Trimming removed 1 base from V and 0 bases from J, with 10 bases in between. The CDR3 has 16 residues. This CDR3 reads CASSLGTRSSGNTIYF. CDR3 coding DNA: TGTGCCAGCAGCTTAGGGACCCGGAGCTCTGGAAACACCATATATTTT.

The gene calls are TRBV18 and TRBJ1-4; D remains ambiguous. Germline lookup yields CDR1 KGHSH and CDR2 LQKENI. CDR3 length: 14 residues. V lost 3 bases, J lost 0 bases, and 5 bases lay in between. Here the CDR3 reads CASSPRATNEKLFF. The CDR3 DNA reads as TGTGCCAGCTCACCTCGGGCAACTAATGAAAAACTGTTTTTT. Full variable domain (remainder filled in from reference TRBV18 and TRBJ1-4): NAGVMQNPRHLVRRRGQEARLRCSPMKGHSHVYWYRQLPEEGLKFMVYLQKENIIDESGMPKERFSAEFPKEGPSILRIQQVVRGDSAAYFCASSPRATNEKLFFGSGTQLSVL.

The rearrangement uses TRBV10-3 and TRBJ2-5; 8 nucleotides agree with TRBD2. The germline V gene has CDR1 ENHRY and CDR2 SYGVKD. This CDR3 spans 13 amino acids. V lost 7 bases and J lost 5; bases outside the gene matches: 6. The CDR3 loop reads CAITSGGQETQYF. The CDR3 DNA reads TGTGCCATCACCAGCGGGGGTCAGGAGACCCAGTACTTC.

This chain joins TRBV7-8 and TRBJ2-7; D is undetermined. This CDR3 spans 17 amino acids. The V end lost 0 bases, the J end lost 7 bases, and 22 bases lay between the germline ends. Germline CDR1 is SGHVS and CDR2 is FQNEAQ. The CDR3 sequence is CASSLAGLEKTIWEQYF. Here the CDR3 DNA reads TGTGCCAGCAGCTTAGCGGGCTTGGAAAAGACGATTTGGGAGCAGTACTTC.

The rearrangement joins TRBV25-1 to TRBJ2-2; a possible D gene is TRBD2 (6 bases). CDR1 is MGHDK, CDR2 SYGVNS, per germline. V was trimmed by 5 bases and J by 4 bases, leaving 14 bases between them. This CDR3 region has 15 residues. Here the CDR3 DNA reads TGTGCCAGCAGTTCCCGCGGAGGGCTCACCGGGGAGCTGTTTTTT. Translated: CASSSRGGLTGELFF.

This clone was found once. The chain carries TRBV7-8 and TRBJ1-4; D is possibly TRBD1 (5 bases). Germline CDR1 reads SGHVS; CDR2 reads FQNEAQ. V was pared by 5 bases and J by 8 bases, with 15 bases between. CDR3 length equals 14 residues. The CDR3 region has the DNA TGTGCCAGCAGCATGACAGCCTTGGGGGAAAAACTGTTTTTT. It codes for CASSMTALGEKLFF.

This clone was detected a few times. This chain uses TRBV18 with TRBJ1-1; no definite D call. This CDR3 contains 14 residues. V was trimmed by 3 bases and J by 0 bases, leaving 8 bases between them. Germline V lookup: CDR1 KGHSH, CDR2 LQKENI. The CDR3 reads CASSPPSVNTEAFF. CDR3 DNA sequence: TGTGCCAGCTCACCTCCCTCAGTGAACACTGAAGCTTTCTTT.

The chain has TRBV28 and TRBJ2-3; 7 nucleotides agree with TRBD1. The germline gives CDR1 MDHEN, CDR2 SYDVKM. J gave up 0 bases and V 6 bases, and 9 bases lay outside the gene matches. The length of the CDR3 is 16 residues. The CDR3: CASRPRQGWSTDTQYF. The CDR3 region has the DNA TGTGCCAGCAGGCCTCGACAGGGTTGGAGCACAGATACGCAGTATTTT.

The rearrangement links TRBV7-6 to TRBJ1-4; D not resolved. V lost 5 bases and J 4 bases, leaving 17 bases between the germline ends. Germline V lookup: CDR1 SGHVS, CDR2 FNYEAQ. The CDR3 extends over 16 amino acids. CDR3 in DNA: TGTGCCAGCAGCACCCGACCGGCGAACGGTAATGAAAAACTGTTTTTT. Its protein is CASSTRPANGNEKLFF.

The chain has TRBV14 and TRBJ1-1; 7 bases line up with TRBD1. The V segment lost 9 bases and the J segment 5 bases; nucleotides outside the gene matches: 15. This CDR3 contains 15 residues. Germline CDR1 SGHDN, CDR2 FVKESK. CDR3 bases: TGTGCCAGTAACGATCTACAGGGGTTGGGGACTGAAGCTTTCTTT. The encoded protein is CASNDLQGLGTEAFF.

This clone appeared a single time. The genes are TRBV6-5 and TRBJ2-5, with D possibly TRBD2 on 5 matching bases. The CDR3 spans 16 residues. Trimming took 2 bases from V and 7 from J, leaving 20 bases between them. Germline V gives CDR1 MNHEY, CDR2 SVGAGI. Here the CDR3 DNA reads TGTGCCAGCAGTTACGCGACGGGGTCCTCCTCGGCGACCCAGTACTTC. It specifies CASSYATGSSSATQYF.